This TCR beta chain was observed in a study of Ad26.COV2.S vaccination and SARS-CoV-2 variants. General study findings and limits: Similar non-spike TCR breadth was observed in recipients of vaccine and of placebo.

The treatment: roughly 19 received Ad26.COV2.S at low or high dose, single or two shots; about 5 received placebo; per-sample allocation not given. Sampling was performed 63 days after the first vaccine or placebo injection. CDR1 and CDR2 from the germline V gene are LNHDA and SQIVND (reference sequence). Trimming shortened V by 2 bases and J by 1 base, and 12 bases separated the two germline ends. The CDR3 runs 15 residues. About this clone: The antigen is undetermined.

This table comes from immunoSEQ multiplex PCR, and its TCRdb copy is limited to in-frame clones, with some not included. The sample carries roughly 300,000 clones, about 86% recorded once. The sequence derives from a person between 18 and 60 years old who received the Ad26.COV2.S COVID-19 vaccine or a placebo. This specimen was peripheral blood, taken in a trial of Ad26.COV2.S vaccine versus placebo. This rearrangement joins TRBV19 to TRBJ2-7, with a tentative D call TRBD1 (6 bases). The CDR3 DNA sequence: TGTGCCAGTAGTATAAGCGGAGGACAGTCCTACGAGCAGTACTTC. Translating it yields CASSISGGQSYEQYF.